This T cell receptor beta chain emerged from a study of long-term antiretroviral therapy in people with HIV. This CDR3 spans 14 amino acids. Trimming took off 3 bases at V and 7 bases at J, with 13 bases between the two ends. Germline-derived CDR1 and CDR2 are MNHEY and SMNVEV (reference sequence). Overall study findings and caveats: Repertoires in HIV (unlike those of controls) had narrower CDR3 length ranges. Clones expanded before ART dominated the repertoire at all time points. Post-ART samples showed increased diversity that remained below transplant donor control levels.

Treatment for every participant with HIV took place in the United States. As concerns this clone: Its matching antigen is unknown.

An immunoSEQ assay, version v3.0, was performed at survey level. Clones were read by immunoSEQ multiplex PCR, and TCRdb kept only the in-frame ones, dropping some. The top ten clones hold about 4% of a sample with roughly 39,000 clones, around nine tenths of them seen once. This specimen was unsorted PBMCs, taken just before starting antiretroviral therapy. The V and J genes are TRBV27 and TRBJ2-4, with D perhaps matching TRBD1 (5 bases). This receptor was taken from a woman aged 18 to 35 with HIV. CDR3 nucleotides: TGTGCCAGCAGTTTTGCAGGGTATCGTAACATTCAGTACTTC. Protein sequence: CASSFAGYRNIQYF.